What follows are 2 T cell receptor beta chains derived from one specimen sequenced in a study of shared clonotypes between healthy human individuals. TCRdb's table, derived via immunoSEQ multiplex PCR, lists solely in-frame clones and lacks some. This table has roughly 1.4 million clones, roughly 98.5% appearing once. The sequenced material came from naive CD4+ T cells sorted from blood. Indicated subset: CD45RA+ positively selected. These receptors all come from a man younger than 40 in good health.

This chain connects TRBV28 to TRBJ2-5, with 7 bases identical to TRBD2. J gave up 5 bases and V 5 bases, and 5 bases lay outside the gene matches. This CDR3 region has 13 residues. Germline values: CDR1 MDHEN, CDR2 SYDVKM. CDR3 loop: CASSAAGVETQYF. CDR3 nucleotides: TGTGCCAGCAGTGCCGCGGGGGTGGAGACCCAGTACTTC. Variable domain in full (rest from reference TRBV28 and TRBJ2-5): DVKVTQSSRYLVKRTGEKVFLECVQDMDHENMFWYRQDPGLGLRLIYFSYDVKMKEKGDIPEGYSVSREKKERFSLILESASTNQTSMYLCASSAAGVETQYFGPGTRLLVL.

CDR3 sequence reads: CASSAYRGGSQPQHF. The CDR3 DNA reads as TGTGCCAGCAGTGCCTACAGGGGAGGGAGTCAGCCCCAGCATTTT. The gene calls are TRBV27 and TRBJ1-5; TRBD1 agrees at 7 bases. CDR3 length equals 15 residues. The V gene's germline CDR1 is MNHEY and CDR2 SMNVEV (reference sequence). V was pared by 5 bases and J by 6 bases, with 10 bases of the junction left unmatched.